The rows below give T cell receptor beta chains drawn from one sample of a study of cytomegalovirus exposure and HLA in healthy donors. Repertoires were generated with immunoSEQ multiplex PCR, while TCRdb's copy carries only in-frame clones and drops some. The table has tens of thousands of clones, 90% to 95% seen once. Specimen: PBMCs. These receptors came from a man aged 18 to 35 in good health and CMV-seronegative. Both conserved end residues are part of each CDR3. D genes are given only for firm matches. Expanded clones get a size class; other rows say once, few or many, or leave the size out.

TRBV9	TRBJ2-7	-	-	TGTGCCAGCAGCGTAGAAATAGATGACTACGAGCAGTACTTC	CASSVEIDDYEQYF
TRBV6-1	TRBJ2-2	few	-	TGTGCCAGCAGTGAAGCCGTCATGGGGGGGGCAAGTACCGGGGAGCTGTTTTTT	CASSEAVMGGASTGELFF
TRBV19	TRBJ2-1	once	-	TGTGCCAGTAGCCCTCTAGAGCACGGAAACAATGAGCAGTTCTTC	CASSPLEHGNNEQFF
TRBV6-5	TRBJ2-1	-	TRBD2	TGTGCCAGCAGTGTGACTAGCGGCCTCTACAATGAGCAGTTCTTC	CASSVTSGLYNEQFF
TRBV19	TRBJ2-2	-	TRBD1	TGTGCCAGTAGTCCGGGACAGGGTACCGGGGAGCTGTTTTTT	CASSPGQGTGELFF
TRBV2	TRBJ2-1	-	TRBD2	TGTGCCAGCAGTCCCCCGGGACTAGCGACTGAGCAGTTCTTC	CASSPPGLATEQFF
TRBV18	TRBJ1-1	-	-	TGTGCCAGCTCTTCCGACACCGCAATAGCTGAAGCTTTCTTT	CASSSDTAIAEAFF
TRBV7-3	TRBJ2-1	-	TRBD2	TGTGCCAGCAGCACTCCCGGGGGACTAGCGATCAATGAGCAGTTCTTC	CASSTPGGLAINEQFF
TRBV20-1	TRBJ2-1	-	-	TGCAGTGCTAGTAGCGATGAGCAGTTCTTC	CSASSDEQFF
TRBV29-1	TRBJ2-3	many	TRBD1	TGCAGGGCAGACAGGGACGCTACGCAGTATTTT	CRADRDATQYF
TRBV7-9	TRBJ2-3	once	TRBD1	TGTGCCAGCAGCTCCGGGACAGGGATTACCCAGGTTAGCACAGATACGCAGTATTTT	CASSSGTGITQVSTDTQYF
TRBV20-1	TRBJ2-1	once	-	TGCAGTGCTAGCAACTACAATGAGCAGTTCTTC	CSASNYNEQFF
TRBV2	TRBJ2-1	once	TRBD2	TGTGCCAGCAGGGGCCTAGCGGGAGACAATGAGCAGTTCTTC	CASRGLAGDNEQFF
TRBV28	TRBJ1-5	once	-	TGTGCCAGCAGACAATATAGCAATCAGCCCCAGCATTTT	CASRQYSNQPQHF
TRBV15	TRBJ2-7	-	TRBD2	TGTGCCACCAGCAGAGAGGGTCCAGCGGGAGGGTACGAGCAGTACTTC	CATSREGPAGGYEQYF
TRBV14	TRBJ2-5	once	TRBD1	TGTGCCAGCAGCCTCCGACAGGGGGAATGGGAGACCCAGTACTTC	CASSLRQGEWETQYF
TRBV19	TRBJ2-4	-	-	TGTGCCAGTAAGGAGACTAGAGTGCGGGCCAAAAACATTCAGTACTTC	CASKETRVRAKNIQYF
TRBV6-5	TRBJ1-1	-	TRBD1	TGTGCCAGCAGGAGGACAGGGGCCACTGAAGCTTTCTTT	CASRRTGATEAFF
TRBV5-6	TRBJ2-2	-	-	TGTGCCAGCAGCTTGTTGGAGGGAGACACCGGGGAGCTGTTTTTT	CASSLLEGDTGELFF
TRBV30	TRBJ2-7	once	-	TGTGCCGGCCGCAGGGGAGGGTACTACGAGCAGTACTTC	CAGRRGGYYEQYF
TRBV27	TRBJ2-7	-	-	TGTGCCAGCAGTTTATATCTAGGAGGGGACGAGCAGTACTTC	CASSLYLGGDEQYF
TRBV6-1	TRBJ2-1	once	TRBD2	TGTGCCAGCAGTGTCACTAGCGGGAAGGGCAATGAGCAGTTCTTC	CASSVTSGKGNEQFF
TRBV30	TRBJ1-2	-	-	TGTGCCTGGAGTGCGGCAGGTCAAAACTATGGCTACACCTTC	CAWSAAGQNYGYTF
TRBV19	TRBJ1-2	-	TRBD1	TGTGCCAGTAGTCCCTCCCGACAGGGTATCTATGGCTACACCTTC	CASSPSRQGIYGYTF
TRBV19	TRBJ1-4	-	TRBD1	TGTGCCAGTAGTATGGGTCTTATGTCGACAGGGAAACTGTTTTTT	CASSMGLMSTGKLFF
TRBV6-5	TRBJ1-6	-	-	TGTGCCAGCAGTTGGGCGGAGGACGTAAATTCACCCCTCCACTTT	CASSWAEDVNSPLHF
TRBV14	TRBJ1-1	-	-	TGTGCCAGCAGCCTCGATCCCGGAGGAATGGCTTTCTTT	CASSLDPGGMAFF
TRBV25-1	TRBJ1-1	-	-	TGTGCCAGCAGTCTCACAGGCCCGAACACTGAAGCTTTCTTT	CASSLTGPNTEAFF
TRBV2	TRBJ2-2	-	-	TGTGCCAGCAGTTTTCAACAGGGTCGGACCGGGGAGCTGTTTTTT	CASSFQQGRTGELFF
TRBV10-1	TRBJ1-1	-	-	TGCGCCAGCAGTGACTCCCACACTGAAGCTTTCTTT	CASSDSHTEAFF
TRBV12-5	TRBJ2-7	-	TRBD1	TGTGCTAGTGGTTTTACCGGGACAGGCCAACACTCCACACCGGGGGCCCCCTACGAGCAGTACTTC	CASGFTGTGQHSTPGAPYEQYF
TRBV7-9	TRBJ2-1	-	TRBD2	TGTGCCAGCAGTTTGGGACTAGCGCTTTACAATGAGCAGTTCTTC	CASSLGLALYNEQFF
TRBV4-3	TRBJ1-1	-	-	TGCGCCAGCAGCCAGGACCTTGGGGGGATGGAAGCTTTCTTT	CASSQDLGGMEAFF
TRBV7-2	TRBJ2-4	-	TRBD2	TGTGCCAGCAGCTTATTTGCGGGGGAGAACATTCAGTACTTC	CASSLFAGENIQYF
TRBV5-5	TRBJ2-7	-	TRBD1	TGTGCCAGCAGCTCGGACAGGGGTTCCTACGAGCAGTACTTC	CASSSDRGSYEQYF
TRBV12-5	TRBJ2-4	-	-	TGTGCTAGTGGTTTGCGGGGCGGGGTAGCCAAAAACATTCAGTACTTC	CASGLRGGVAKNIQYF
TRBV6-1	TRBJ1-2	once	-	TGTGCCAGCAGTGAAATCGAGGGCGCCCCAGGCTACACCTTC	CASSEIEGAPGYTF
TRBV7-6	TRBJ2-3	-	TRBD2	TGTGCCAGCAGCTACCGTGGGACTAGCGGGAACACAGATACGCAGTATTTT	CASSYRGTSGNTDTQYF
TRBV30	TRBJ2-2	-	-	TGTGCCTGGAGTGTAGGTTTCAGGGGGGAGCTGTTTTTT	CAWSVGFRGELFF
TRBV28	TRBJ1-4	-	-	TGTGCCAGCAGTTTAGGGGGGGACCATGAAAAACTGTTTTTT	CASSLGGDHEKLFF
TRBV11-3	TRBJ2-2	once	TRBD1	TGTGCCAGCAGCTTAGACCCCGGACAGGGGGCAATAAGAGGGGAGCTGTTTTTT	CASSLDPGQGAIRGELFF
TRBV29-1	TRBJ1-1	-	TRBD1	TGCAGCGGGACAGGGGGGAACACTGAAGCTTTCTTT	CSGTGGNTEAFF
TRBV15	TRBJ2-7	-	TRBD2	TGTGCCACCAGCAGAGATTATGTACTAGCGGGGAACCCCTACGAGCAGTACTTC	CATSRDYVLAGNPYEQYF
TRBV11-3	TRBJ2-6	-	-	TGTGCCAGCAGCTTAGATGGCCGTGCGGGTGGTGGGGCCAACGTCCTGACTTTC	CASSLDGRAGGGANVLTF
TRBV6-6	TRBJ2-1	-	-	TGTGCCAGCGCACAGGGCGGTGAACCCAATGAGCAGTTCTTC	CASAQGGEPNEQFF
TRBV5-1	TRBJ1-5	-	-	TGCGCCAGCAGCTTGGAAGGGGCGGGAAGCAATCAGCCCCAGCATTTT	CASSLEGAGSNQPQHF
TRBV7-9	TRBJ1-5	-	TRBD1	TGTGCCAGCAGCTCCTCGGGACAGGTGATTAATCAGCCCCAGCATTTT	CASSSSGQVINQPQHF
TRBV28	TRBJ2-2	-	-	TGTGCCAGCACAACACAAGGGGAGGCCGGGGAGCTGTTTTTT	CASTTQGEAGELFF
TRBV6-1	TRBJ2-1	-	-	TGTGCCAGCAGTGAAACAGGGTTGAATGAGCAGTTCTTC	CASSETGLNEQFF
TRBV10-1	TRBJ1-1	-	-	TGCGCCAGCAGTGAGAATGGGGGCAGCCCAGCTTTCTTT	CASSENGGSPAFF
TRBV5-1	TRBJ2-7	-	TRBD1	TGCGCCAGCAGTTTGCAGGCAGGGGGCGAGCAGTACTTC	CASSLQAGGEQYF
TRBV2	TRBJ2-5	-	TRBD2	TGTGCCAGCAGTGAAGCGCTTCGGGGGAGGGACCAAGAGACCCAGTACTTC	CASSEALRGRDQETQYF
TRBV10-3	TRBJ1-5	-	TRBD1	TGTGCCACTTCTGTTGGGGACAGGGGGCTCAGCAATCAGCCCCAGCATTTT	CATSVGDRGLSNQPQHF
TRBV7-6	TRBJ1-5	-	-	TGTGCCAGCAGCCCGAGACTGGGAGATCAGCCCCAGCATTTT	CASSPRLGDQPQHF